This note documents a single T cell receptor beta chain sequence. This sample stems from a study of blood T cell repertoires in COVID-19. Study summary: Acute and convalescent COVID-19 samples came from the United States, Italy and Spain.

Enrollees, about 18 to 89 years old, lived in approximately 25 US areas. Assignments of participants to cohorts depended upon their own reported clinical history. CDR3 length: 14 residues. Germline V gene sequence: CDR1 SGHRS, CDR2 YFSETQ. The V end was cut by 1 base, the J end by 4 bases, with 12 bases between. In the source study's methods: Amplified reference gene primers provided the basis for estimating nucleated cell counts. Assay used: immunoSEQ multiplex PCR; TCRdb lists only in-frame clones, some missing. That table is the source of V, J and clone size, and D and trimming were worked out from the DNA. The repertoire holds 150,000 to 200,000 clones, with 75% to 90% as singletons.

Sequencing input: PBMCs or T cells enriched from blood (not recorded which). This receptor was identified in a woman aged 40-49 years with acute COVID-19. The chain has TRBV5-1 and TRBJ2-7; D not resolved. The CDR3 here is CASSLRGSAYEQYF. CDR3 DNA sequence: TGCGCCAGCAGCTTGAGAGGTTCCGCTTACGAGCAGTACTTC.